This T cell receptor beta chain was documented in a study of beta chain features in type 1 diabetes. As every portion of the isolated RNA was reverse transcribed, the sequencing read expressed TCRB transcripts. Method: immunoSEQ multiplex PCR; TCRdb's copy keeps in-frame clones and lacks some. The sample has hundreds of thousands of clones, 13% seen once. The CDR3 sequence is 13 residues long. V was clipped by 4 bases and J by 8 bases; unmatched bases: 4. Germline-derived CDR1 and CDR2 are MNHEY and SMNVEV (reference sequence). Study-level points and caveats: Compared with healthy donors, patients appeared to share more similar naive, central memory and regulatory TCRB repertoires. A potential influence of HLA type upon TCRB rearrangement remained unresolved herein. The VDJ junctions of type 1 diabetes patients carried fewer insertions and more deletions. Moderate yet significant TCRB CDR3 shortening was seen in Type 1 diabetes patients in all four CD4+ subsets.

This clone was picked up a small number of times. Its target is unknown. The source material was naive CD4+ T cells from blood. The origin of this receptor is a man in his late teens or twenties with type 1 diabetes. The V gene is TRBV27, the J gene TRBJ1-2, with 10 bases aligning to TRBD1. For the CDR3, the DNA is TGTGCCAGCAGTTGGGACAGGGGTCACGGCTACACCTTC. This codes for CASSWDRGHGYTF.